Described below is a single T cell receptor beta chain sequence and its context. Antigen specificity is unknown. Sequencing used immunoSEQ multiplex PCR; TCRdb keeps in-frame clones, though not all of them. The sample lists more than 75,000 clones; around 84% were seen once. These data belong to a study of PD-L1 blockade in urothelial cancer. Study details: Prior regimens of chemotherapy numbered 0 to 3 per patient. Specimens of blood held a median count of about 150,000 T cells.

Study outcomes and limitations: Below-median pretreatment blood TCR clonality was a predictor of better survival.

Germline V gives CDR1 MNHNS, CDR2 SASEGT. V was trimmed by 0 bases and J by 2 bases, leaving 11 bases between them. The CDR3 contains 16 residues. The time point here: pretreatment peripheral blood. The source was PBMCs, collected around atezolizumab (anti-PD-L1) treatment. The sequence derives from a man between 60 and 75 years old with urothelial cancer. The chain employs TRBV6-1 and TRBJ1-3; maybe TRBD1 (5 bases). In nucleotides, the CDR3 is TGTGCCAGCAGTGAAGCTTCCGGGGGGGCTGGAAACACCATATATTTT. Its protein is CASSEASGGAGNTIYF.